The 26 T cell receptor beta chains below come from one sample, sequenced in a study of T cells in Graves' hyperthyroidism and ophthalmopathy. Amplification yielded TCR beta CDR3 regions, with RNA transcripts as the source. HTBI primers drove first-round RT-PCR of the TCR CDR3. TCRdb re-derived calls from the multiplex PCR reads in MiXCR, one entry per CDR3 protein. Among more than 500,000 distinct CDR3 sequences listed, roughly 17% were seen once. The sequencing sample was made of blood. The receptors stem from a woman in her twenties or thirties with Graves' hyperthyroidism.

Only a few counts were recorded for this clonotype. CDR3 nucleotides: TGTGCCAGCAGCCCCAGAGCGACAGATAACACCGGGGAGCTGTTTTTT. It specifies CASSPRATDNTGELFF. The chain joins TRBV7-3 to TRBJ2-2, with a possible D match to TRBD1 (5 bases). CDR1 and CDR2 from the germline V gene are SGHTA and FQGTGA. The CDR3 loop spans 16 amino acids. V was trimmed by 5 bases and J by 2 bases, leaving 15 bases between them.

This clonotype was recorded many times. This sequence joins TRBV28 and TRBJ2-5; weak D call: TRBD1 (6 bases). This CDR3 has 14 amino acids. Germline loops: CDR1 MDHEN, CDR2 SYDVKM. V was trimmed by 5 bases and J by 4 bases, leaving 14 bases between them. For the CDR3, the DNA is TGTGCCAGCAGTACTCCGGACAGCCGAGAGACCCAGTACTTC. Its translation is CASSTPDSRETQYF. The whole variable domain, filled in from reference TRBV28 and TRBJ2-5, reads DVKVTQSSRYLVKRTGEKVFLECVQDMDHENMFWYRQDPGLGLRLIYFSYDVKMKEKGDIPEGYSVSREKKERFSLILESASTNQTSMYLCASSTPDSRETQYFGPGTRLLVL.

This clonotype came up many times. V gene TRBV3-2 combines with J gene TRBJ2-1; the table gives TRBD2 as D, unverified against the DNA. TRBV3-2 is given as a pseudogene. This CDR3 has 16 amino acids. The CDR3 loop is CASSQDHSGSTDEQFF. CDR3 nucleotides: TGTGCCAGCAGCCAAGATCACAGCGGGAGTACGGATGAGCAGTTCTTC.

The chain is built from TRBV15 and TRBJ2-7; 12 bases are shared with TRBD2. The CDR3 runs 16 residues. Germline trimming cut 3 bases from V and 5 bases from J; bases unmatched to any gene: 8. In germline, CDR1 is LNHNV, CDR2 YYDKDF (reference sequence). The chain's CDR3 is CATSRALLAGGNEQYF. CDR3 nucleotide sequence: TGTGCCACCAGCAGGGCGTTACTAGCGGGAGGCAACGAGCAGTACTTC.

This clonotype was observed many times. CDR3 coding DNA: TGTGCCAGCTCACCGGGGTTTCCAAAACTGTTTTTT. Translated: CASSPGFPKLFF. The gene calls are TRBV18 and TRBJ1-4; D ambiguous. CDR1 KGHSH and CDR2 LQKENI come from the germline V gene. V shed 3 bases and J shed 10 bases, with 9 bases lying between them. This CDR3 region has 12 residues.

This clonotype was counted a few times. The chain links TRBV20-1 to TRBJ2-5, with D tentatively TRBD2 (7 bases). Germline V lookup: CDR1 DFQATT, CDR2 SNEGSKA (reference sequence). V lost 3 bases and J 5 bases, leaving 22 bases between the germline ends. This CDR3 region has 16 residues. CDR3 region: CSARGHGAGALETQYF. As DNA, the CDR3 is TGCAGTGCTAGGGGACATGGGGCGGGAGCGCTGGAGACCCAGTACTTC.

This clonotype has a handful of counts. In DNA form, the CDR3 reads TGTGCCAGCAGCTTAAAGACCGAAAGTGGCTACACCTTC. Translating it yields CASSLKTESGYTF. The chain joins TRBV7-9 to TRBJ1-2; D ambiguous. The CDR3 is 13 amino acids. Per germline, CDR1 SEHNR and CDR2 FQNEAQ (reference sequence). With 2 bases removed from V and 7 bases from J, the gap between germline ends came to 11 bases.

This clonotype was seen at least ten times. V is TRBV6-2 or TRBV6-3 and J is TRBJ2-3; D remains unclear. CDR3 length: 14 amino acids. Per germline, CDR1 MNHEY and CDR2 SVGEGT. V was trimmed by 2 bases and J by 4 bases, leaving 10 bases between them. The CDR3 DNA reads as TGTGCCAGCAGTTACCCGGAGTCGCCAGATACGCAGTATTTT. It encodes CASSYPESPDTQYF.

This clonotype showed up just once. The gene calls are TRBV5-1 and TRBJ2-3, with unresolved D. Germline V gene sequence: CDR1 SGHRS, CDR2 YFSETQ. V was cut by 1 base and J by 1 base, with 19 bases left in between. The CDR3 runs 18 residues. CDR3 sequence reads: CASSLMAVGSRRTDTQYF. The DNA of the CDR3 is TGCGCCAGCAGCTTGATGGCGGTGGGATCCCGCCGCACAGATACGCAGTATTTT.

The chain links TRBV27 to TRBJ2-5; 12 bases line up with TRBD2. The CDR3 has 17 amino acids. Germline V gene lookup returns CDR1 MNHEY and CDR2 SMNVEV (reference sequence). Losses at the gene ends were 6 bases for V and 1 base for J; bases not matched to a gene: 9. CDR3 region: CASSIQTSGSGQETQYF. DNA for the CDR3: TGTGCCAGCAGCATACAGACTAGCGGGAGTGGCCAAGAGACCCAGTACTTC.

This clonotype came up a few times. V gene TRBV19 combines with J gene TRBJ1-5; TRBD1 matches 8 bases. The CDR3 runs 14 residues. V shed 9 bases and J 5 bases; nucleotides not matched to a gene: 9. Per germline, CDR1 LNHDA and CDR2 SQIVND (reference sequence). The CDR3 spells CASTQTGVYQPQHF. The DNA for the CDR3 is TGTGCCAGCACCCAGACAGGGGTCTATCAGCCCCAGCATTTT.

The chain employs TRBV3-1 and TRBJ2-5; 7 bases align to TRBD1. Germline CDR1 and CDR2: LGHDT and YNNKEL (reference sequence). The CDR3 extends over 17 amino acids. V shed 0 bases and J 3 bases; nucleotides not matched to a gene: 10. The CDR3 sequence is CASSQDSRGRGKETQYF. The CDR3 bases are TGTGCCAGCAGCCAAGATAGTAGAGGCAGGGGGAAAGAGACCCAGTACTTC.

There are a few counts of this clonotype. V is TRBV6-1 and J is TRBJ2-1, with D perhaps matching TRBD2 (6 bases). The CDR3 length is 15 residues. V was clipped by 7 bases and J by 7 bases, with 20 bases between them. Germline CDR1 reads MNHNS; CDR2 reads SASEGT. The CDR3 DNA follows: TGTGCCAGCATTTTTACCGGGGCCGGGAGAAATGAGCAGTTCTTC. Translated: CASIFTGAGRNEQFF.

This clonotype was counted many times. This rearrangement joins TRBV3-1 to TRBJ2-3, with D possibly being TRBD2 (6 bases). Trimming cost V 4 bases and J 2 bases, with 16 bases left between them. The CDR3 contains 16 residues. CDR1 and CDR2 from the germline V gene are LGHDT and YNNKEL (reference sequence). The CDR3 is CASSLFSGGATDTQYF. The DNA for the CDR3 is TGTGCCAGCAGCCTCTTTAGCGGAGGGGCCACAGATACGCAGTATTTT.

This chain joins TRBV28 and TRBJ2-5; 7 positions agree with TRBD1. CDR1 is MDHEN, CDR2 SYDVKM, per germline. The trim removed 6 bases at V and 4 bases at J, leaving 8 bases unmatched. This CDR3 is built from 14 residues. The CDR3 here is CASSLDRAPETQYF. CDR3 sequence (DNA): TGTGCCAGCAGCCTTGACAGGGCTCCAGAGACCCAGTACTTC.

The V call is TRBV6-2 or TRBV6-3, the J call TRBJ2-1, with 7 bases that match TRBD1. The germline gives CDR1 MNHEY, CDR2 SVGEGT. This CDR3 spans 14 amino acids. V trimming: 7 bases; J trimming: 2 bases; junction bases outside the gene matches: 5. The CDR3 region is CASNPGQTYNEQFF. Written as DNA, the CDR3 is TGTGCCAGCAATCCGGGACAGACCTACAATGAGCAGTTCTTC.

At least ten counts were recorded for this clonotype. The rearrangement links TRBV5-8 to TRBJ2-3, with 10 bases fitting TRBD1. This CDR3 has 16 amino acids. The junction had 11 bases not matched to a gene; V was cut back by 6 bases and J by 4 bases. The germline V gene encodes CDR1 SGHTS and CDR2 YDEGEE. In DNA, the CDR3 is TGTGCCAGCACCGAATTTACCGGGACAGGGGCAGATACGCAGTATTTT. Translating gives CASTEFTGTGADTQYF. Together with reference TRBV5-8 and TRBJ2-3, the CDR3 gives the full variable domain: EAGVTQSPTHLIKTRGQQATLRCSPISGHTSVYWYQQALGLGLQFLLWYDEGEERNRGNFPPRFSGRQFPNYSSELNVNALELEDSALYLCASTEFTGTGADTQYFGPGTRLTVL.

The genes are TRBV7-6 and TRBJ2-7; D gene unclear. The germline V and J ends were trimmed by 1 base and 2 bases, with 9 bases remaining between them. The length of the CDR3 is 14 residues. Germline CDR1 reads SGHVS; CDR2 reads FNYEAQ. The CDR3 reads CASSLGPEAYEQYF. The CDR3 nucleotides are TGTGCCAGCAGCTTAGGACCCGAGGCCTACGAGCAGTACTTC.

The rearrangement links TRBV20-1 to TRBJ1-4; TRBD1 matches at 8 bases. With 5 bases clipped from V and 4 bases from J, the junction kept 12 bases outside the gene matches. The CDR3 covers 16 residues. Germline loops: CDR1 DFQATT, CDR2 SNEGSKA (reference sequence). The CDR3 nucleotides read TGCAGTGCTTCCCCGGGACAGGCCGCGCTTAATGAAAAACTGTTTTTT. It is translated as CSASPGQAALNEKLFF.

In this sample, this clonotype turned up a few times. The chain is built from TRBV7-9 and TRBJ2-3; unclear D gene. The germline V gene encodes CDR1 SEHNR and CDR2 FQNEAQ (reference sequence). Trimming pared 5 bases from V and 2 bases from J, leaving 14 bases between. There are 15 residues in the CDR3. This CDR3 is CASSPLTFNTDTQYF. The CDR3 DNA reads as TGTGCCAGCAGCCCGCTCACATTTAACACAGATACGCAGTATTTT.

Notes on this clonotype: A much bigger clone sits one base away, suggesting this may be a read error. V is TRBV12-3 or TRBV12-4 and J is TRBJ2-5; TRBD1 aligns across 7 bases. The CDR3 sequence is 13 residues long. CDR3 loop: CASRLQGMGTRYF. CDR3 DNA sequence: TGTGCCAGCAGGTTACAGGGGATGGGGACCCGGTACTTC.

The gene calls are TRBV19 and TRBJ2-6, with 9 bases matching TRBD1. This CDR3 comprises 19 residues. From germline, CDR1 is LNHDA and CDR2 SQIVND (reference sequence). V shed 1 base, J shed 0 bases, and the junction held 7 bases outside the gene matches. The CDR3 here is CASSIGPGQGYSGANVLTF. The CDR3 bases are TGTGCCAGTAGTATAGGCCCGGGACAGGGATACTCTGGGGCCAACGTCCTGACTTTC. Using reference TRBV19 and TRBJ2-6 for the parts outside the CDR3, the full variable domain is DGGITQSPKYLFRKEGQNVTLSCEQNLNHDAMYWYRQDPGQGLRLIYYSQIVNDFQKGDIAEGYSVSREKKESFPLTVTSAQKNPTAFYLCASSIGPGQGYSGANVLTFGAGSRLTVL.

This clonotype was detected many times. This chain links TRBV20-1 with TRBJ2-7; D is unclear. V was clipped by 6 bases and J by 5 bases, with 17 bases between them. The CDR3 is 13 amino acids. Germline CDR1 reads DFQATT; CDR2 reads SNEGSKA (reference sequence). The CDR3 loop is CSAPASLTNEQYF. The CDR3 coding sequence is TGCAGTGCCCCGGCCAGCCTCACTAACGAGCAGTACTTC.

This clonotype was recorded at least ten times. The J gene is TRBJ2-7, the V gene TRBV27, with D uncertain. Germline CDR1 is MNHEY and CDR2 is SMNVEV (reference sequence). V lost 0 bases and J 4 bases, leaving 7 bases between the germline ends. The CDR3 is 13 amino acids. CDR3 sequence reads: CASSLSSKYEQYF. The CDR3 region has the DNA TGTGCCAGCAGTTTATCCTCAAAATACGAGCAGTACTTC.

In nucleotides, the CDR3 is TGTGCCAGCCGCCCAGGGGGACGTAACTATGGCTACACCTTC. It yields the protein CASRPGGRNYGYTF. The chain employs TRBV6-1 and TRBJ1-2; TRBD1 aligns across 7 bases. The CDR3 runs to 14 residues. V was clipped by 8 bases and J by 1 base; unmatched bases: 7. Germline CDR1 MNHNS, CDR2 SASEGT.

This clonotype was seen many times. The genes are TRBV30 and TRBJ1-2; D perhaps matches TRBD1 (6 bases). V dropped 2 bases and J dropped 6 bases, with 10 bases sitting between them. The CDR3 consists of 12 residues. The germline CDR1 and CDR2 sequences are GTSNPN and SVGIG (reference sequence). The CDR3 DNA follows: TGTGCCTGGAGTACCCAGGGGAATGGCTACACCTTC. Translated: CAWSTQGNGYTF.